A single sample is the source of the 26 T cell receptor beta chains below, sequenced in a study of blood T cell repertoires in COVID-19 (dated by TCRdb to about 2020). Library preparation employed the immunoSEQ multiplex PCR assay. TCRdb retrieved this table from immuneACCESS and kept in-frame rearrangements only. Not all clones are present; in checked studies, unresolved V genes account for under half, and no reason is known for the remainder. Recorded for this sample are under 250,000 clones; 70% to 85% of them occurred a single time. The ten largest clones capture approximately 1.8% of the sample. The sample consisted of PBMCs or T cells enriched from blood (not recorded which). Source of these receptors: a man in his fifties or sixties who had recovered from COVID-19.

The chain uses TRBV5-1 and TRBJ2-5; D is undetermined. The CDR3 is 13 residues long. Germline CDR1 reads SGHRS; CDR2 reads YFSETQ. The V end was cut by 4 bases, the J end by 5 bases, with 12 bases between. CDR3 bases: TGCGCCAGCAGCCTTGCGGCCTGGGAGACCCAGTACTTC. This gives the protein CASSLAAWETQYF.

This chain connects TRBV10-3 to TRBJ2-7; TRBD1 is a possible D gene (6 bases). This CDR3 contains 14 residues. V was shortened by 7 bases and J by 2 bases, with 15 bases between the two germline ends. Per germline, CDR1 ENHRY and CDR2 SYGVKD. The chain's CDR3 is CAIIIRDITYEQYF. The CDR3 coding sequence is TGTGCCATCATAATCCGGGACATAACCTACGAGCAGTACTTC.

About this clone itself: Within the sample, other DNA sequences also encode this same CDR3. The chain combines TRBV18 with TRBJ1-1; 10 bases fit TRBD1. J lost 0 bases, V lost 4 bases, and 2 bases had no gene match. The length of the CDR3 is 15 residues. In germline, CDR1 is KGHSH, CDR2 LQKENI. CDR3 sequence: CASSLGQGVNTEAFF. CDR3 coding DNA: TGTGCCAGCTCACTCGGACAGGGGGTGAACACTGAAGCTTTCTTT.

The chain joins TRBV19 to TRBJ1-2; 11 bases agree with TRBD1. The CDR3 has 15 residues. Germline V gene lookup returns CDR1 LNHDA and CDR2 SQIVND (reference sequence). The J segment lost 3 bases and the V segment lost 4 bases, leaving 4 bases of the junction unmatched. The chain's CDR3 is CASSSRDRGYYGYTF. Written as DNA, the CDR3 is TGTGCCAGTAGTAGCCGGGACAGGGGGTACTATGGCTACACCTTC.

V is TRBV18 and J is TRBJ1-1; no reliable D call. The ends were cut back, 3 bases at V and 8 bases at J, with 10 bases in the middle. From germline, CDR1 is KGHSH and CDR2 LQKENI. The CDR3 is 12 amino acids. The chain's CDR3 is CASSPQPGEAFF. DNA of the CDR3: TGTGCCAGCTCACCTCAGCCGGGGGAAGCTTTCTTT.

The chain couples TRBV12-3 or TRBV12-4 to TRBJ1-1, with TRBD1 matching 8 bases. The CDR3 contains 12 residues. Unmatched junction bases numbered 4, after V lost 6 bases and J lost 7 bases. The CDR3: CASRSDRGEAFF. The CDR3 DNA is TGTGCCAGCAGATCAGACAGGGGTGAAGCTTTCTTT.

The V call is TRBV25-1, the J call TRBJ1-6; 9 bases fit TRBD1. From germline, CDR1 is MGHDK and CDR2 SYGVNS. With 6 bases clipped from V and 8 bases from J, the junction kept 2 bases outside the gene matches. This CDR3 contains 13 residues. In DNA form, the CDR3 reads TGTGCCAGCAGAGGGGACAGGGATTCACCCCTCCACTTT. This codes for CASRGDRDSPLHF.

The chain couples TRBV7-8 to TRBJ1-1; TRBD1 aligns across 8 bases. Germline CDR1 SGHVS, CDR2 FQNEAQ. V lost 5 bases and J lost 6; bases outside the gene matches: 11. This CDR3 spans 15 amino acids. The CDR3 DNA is TGTGCCAGCAGCAACAGGGACAGGCGGGCGGCTGAAGCTTTCTTT. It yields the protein CASSNRDRRAAEAFF.

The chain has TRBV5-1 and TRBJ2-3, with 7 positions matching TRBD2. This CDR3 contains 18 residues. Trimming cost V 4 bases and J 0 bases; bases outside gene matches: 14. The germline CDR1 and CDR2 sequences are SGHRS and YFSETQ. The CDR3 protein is CASSRPGLYTESTDTQYF. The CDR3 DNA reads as TGCGCCAGCAGCAGACCGGGACTATACACCGAAAGCACAGATACGCAGTATTTT.

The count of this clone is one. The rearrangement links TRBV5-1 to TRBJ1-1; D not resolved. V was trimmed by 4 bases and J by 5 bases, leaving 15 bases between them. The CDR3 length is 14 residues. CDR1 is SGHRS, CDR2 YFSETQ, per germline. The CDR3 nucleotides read TGCGCCAGCAGCCTCGGGGTACAGCAGACTGAAGCTTTCTTT. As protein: CASSLGVQQTEAFF.

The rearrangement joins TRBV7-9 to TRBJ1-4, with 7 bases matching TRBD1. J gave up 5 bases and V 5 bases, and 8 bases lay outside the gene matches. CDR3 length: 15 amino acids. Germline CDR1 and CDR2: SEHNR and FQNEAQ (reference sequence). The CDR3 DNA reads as TGTGCCAGCAGCATCGATTGGACAGGCAATGAAAAACTGTTTTTT. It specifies CASSIDWTGNEKLFF.

The CDR3 bases are TGTGCCAGCAGCTTAGGCCCCGGGGGGACCCAAGAGACCCAGTACTTC. It translates to CASSLGPGGTQETQYF. The V gene is TRBV7-2, the J gene TRBJ2-5; 7 bases agree with TRBD2. Germline V lookup: CDR1 SGHTA, CDR2 FQGNSA. The CDR3 covers 16 residues. V gave up 1 base and J gave up 1 base; unmatched junction bases: 6.

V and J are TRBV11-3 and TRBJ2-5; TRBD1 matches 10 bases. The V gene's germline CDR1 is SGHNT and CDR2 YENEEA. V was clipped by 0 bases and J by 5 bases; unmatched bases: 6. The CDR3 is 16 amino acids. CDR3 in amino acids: CASSLDLGQGFETQYF. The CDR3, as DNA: TGTGCCAGCAGCTTAGATCTGGGACAGGGGTTCGAGACCCAGTACTTC.

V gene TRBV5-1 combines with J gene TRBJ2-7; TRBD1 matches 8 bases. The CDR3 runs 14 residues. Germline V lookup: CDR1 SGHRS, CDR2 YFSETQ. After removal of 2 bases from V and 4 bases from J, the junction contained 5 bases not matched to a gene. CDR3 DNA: TGCGCCAGCAGCTTAGGGGACAGGAATTACGAGCAGTACTTC. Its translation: CASSLGDRNYEQYF.

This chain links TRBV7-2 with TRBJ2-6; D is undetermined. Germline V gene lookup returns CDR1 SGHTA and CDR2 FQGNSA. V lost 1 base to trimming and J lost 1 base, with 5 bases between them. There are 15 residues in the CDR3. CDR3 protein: CASSLDGSGANVLTF. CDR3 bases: TGTGCCAGCAGCTTAGACGGGTCTGGGGCCAACGTCCTGACTTTC.

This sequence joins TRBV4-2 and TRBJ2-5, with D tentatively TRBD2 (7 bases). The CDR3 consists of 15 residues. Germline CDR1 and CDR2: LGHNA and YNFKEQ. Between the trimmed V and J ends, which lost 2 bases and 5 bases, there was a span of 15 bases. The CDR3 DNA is TGTGCCAGCAGCCAATTACGGGGGGCGGGGGAGACCCAGTACTTC. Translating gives CASSQLRGAGETQYF.

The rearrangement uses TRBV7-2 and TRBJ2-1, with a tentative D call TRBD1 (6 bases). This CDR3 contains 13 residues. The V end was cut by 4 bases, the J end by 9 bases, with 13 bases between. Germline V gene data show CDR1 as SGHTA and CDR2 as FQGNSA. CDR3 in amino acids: CASSSQGYGEQFF. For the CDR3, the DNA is TGTGCCAGCAGCTCACAGGGTTACGGTGAGCAGTTCTTC.

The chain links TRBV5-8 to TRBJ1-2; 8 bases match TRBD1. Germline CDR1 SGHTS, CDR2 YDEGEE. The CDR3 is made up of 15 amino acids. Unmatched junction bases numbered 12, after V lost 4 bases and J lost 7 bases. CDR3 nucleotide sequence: TGTGCCAGCAGCCCAGGGACAGGACGCCTAGTTGGCTACACCTTC. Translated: CASSPGTGRLVGYTF.

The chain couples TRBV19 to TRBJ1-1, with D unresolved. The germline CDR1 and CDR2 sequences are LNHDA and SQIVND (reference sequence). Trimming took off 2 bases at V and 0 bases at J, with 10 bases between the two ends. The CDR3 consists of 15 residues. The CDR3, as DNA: TGTGCCAGTAGTATACTGCCGGGGTTGAACACTGAAGCTTTCTTT. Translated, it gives CASSILPGLNTEAFF.

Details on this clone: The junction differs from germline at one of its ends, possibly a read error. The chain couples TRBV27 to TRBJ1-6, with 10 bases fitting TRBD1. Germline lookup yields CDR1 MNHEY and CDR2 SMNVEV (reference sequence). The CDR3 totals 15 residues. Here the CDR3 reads CATWDRGSYNSPLHF. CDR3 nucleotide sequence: TGCGCAACCTGGGACAGGGGTTCCTATAATTCACCCCTCCACTTT.

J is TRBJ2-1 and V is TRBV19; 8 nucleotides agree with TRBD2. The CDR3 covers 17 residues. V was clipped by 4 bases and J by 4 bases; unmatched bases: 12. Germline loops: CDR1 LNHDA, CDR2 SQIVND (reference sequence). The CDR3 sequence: CASSKDLRAGVYNEQFF. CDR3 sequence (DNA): TGTGCCAGTAGTAAGGATCTCCGAGCGGGGGTATACAATGAGCAGTTCTTC.

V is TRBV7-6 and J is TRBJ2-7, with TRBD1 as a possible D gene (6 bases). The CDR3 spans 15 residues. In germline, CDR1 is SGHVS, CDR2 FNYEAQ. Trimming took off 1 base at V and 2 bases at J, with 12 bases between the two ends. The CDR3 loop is CASSLGAGVTYEQYF. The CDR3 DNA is TGTGCCAGCAGCTTAGGGGCAGGGGTGACCTACGAGCAGTACTTC.

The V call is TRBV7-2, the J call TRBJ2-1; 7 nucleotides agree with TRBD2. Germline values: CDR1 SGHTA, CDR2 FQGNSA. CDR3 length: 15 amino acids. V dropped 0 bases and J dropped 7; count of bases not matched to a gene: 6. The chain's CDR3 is CASSLAGGSWNEQFF. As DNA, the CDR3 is TGTGCCAGCAGCTTAGCGGGGGGGAGTTGGAATGAGCAGTTCTTC. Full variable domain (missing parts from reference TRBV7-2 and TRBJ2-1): GAGVSQSPSNKVTEKGKDVELRCDPISGHTALYWYRQSLGQGLEFLIYFQGNSAPDKSGLPSDRFSAERTGGSVSTLTIQRTQQEDSAVYLCASSLAGGSWNEQFFGPGTRLTVL.

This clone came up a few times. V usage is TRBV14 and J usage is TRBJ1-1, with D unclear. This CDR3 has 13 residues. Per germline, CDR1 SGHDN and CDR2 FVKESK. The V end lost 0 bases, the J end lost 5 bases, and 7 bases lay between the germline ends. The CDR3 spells CASSQDSRTEAFF. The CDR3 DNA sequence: TGTGCCAGCAGCCAAGATTCCCGGACTGAAGCTTTCTTT.

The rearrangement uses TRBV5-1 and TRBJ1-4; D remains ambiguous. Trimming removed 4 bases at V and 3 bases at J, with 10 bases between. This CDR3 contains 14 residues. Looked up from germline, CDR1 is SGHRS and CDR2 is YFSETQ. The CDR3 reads CASSQDSANEKLFF. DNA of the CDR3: TGCGCCAGCAGCCAGGACTCTGCTAATGAAAAACTGTTTTTT. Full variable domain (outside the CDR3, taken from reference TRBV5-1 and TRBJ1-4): KAGVTQTPRYLIKTRGQQVTLSCSPISGHRSVSWYQQTPGQGLQFLFEYFSETQRNKGNFPGRFSGRQFSNSRSEMNVSTLELGDSALYLCASSQDSANEKLFFGSGTQLSVL.

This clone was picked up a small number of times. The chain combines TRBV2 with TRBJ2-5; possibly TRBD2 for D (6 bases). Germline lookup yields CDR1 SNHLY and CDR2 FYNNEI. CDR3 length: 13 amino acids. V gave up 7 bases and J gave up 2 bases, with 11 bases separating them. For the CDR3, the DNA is TGTGCCAGCAAAGCCGGGGGACAAGAGACCCAGTACTTC. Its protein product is CASKAGGQETQYF.